This entry concerns a single T cell receptor beta chain. The sample is drawn from a study of graft-versus-host responses after intestinal transplantation. Deletions cut 6 bases from V and 0 bases from J, with 15 bases between. The CDR3 consists of 15 residues. The germline gives CDR1 MDHEN, CDR2 SYDVKM. Data came from immunoSEQ multiplex PCR; TCRdb stores just in-frame clones and leaves some out. The profile covers around 30,000 clones, with 85% to 95% appearing a single time and roughly 0.72% taken by the ten largest. This sequence joins TRBV28 and TRBJ2-7, with D uncertain. The source of this sequence is a human patient who received an intestinal transplant, so some T cells may come from the graft donor. The source material was PBMCs, sampled just over 65 days after intestinal transplant. The CDR3 reads CASSRRLLSSYEQYF. The DNA of the CDR3 is TGTGCCAGCAGCAGAAGATTACTGAGCTCCTACGAGCAGTACTTC.